Given below is one T cell receptor (beta chain) in context. Its antigen is undetermined. For TCR beta, libraries came from iRepertoire HTBI primers and Arm-PCR of CDR3 regions. Each CDR3 protein gets one entry after TCRdb re-called the multiplex PCR reads with MiXCR. The table has 400,000 or so distinct CDR3 sequences, around a quarter seen once. These data come from a study of regulatory T cells in long-lasting Graves disease. Time point given: persistent/refractory GD, antithyroid drugs over 5 years with positive TRAb. The TCR library used RNA extracted from PBMCs. Germline lookup yields CDR1 SGHRS and CDR2 YFSETQ. V was clipped by 2 bases and J by 8 bases, with 8 bases between them. CDR3 length: 13 residues. The study, taken as a whole, reports: There was favoring of TRBV28, TRBJ1-2 and TRBJ2-5 in persistent disease.

The sequence derives from a female donor with Graves disease. V is TRBV5-1 and J is TRBJ1-6, with D possibly matching TRBD1 (5 bases). Sequencing was performed on peripheral blood mononuclear cells (PBMCs), taken when the disease was refractory, from a patient treated with antithyroid drugs. Here the CDR3 reads CASSFLGDSPLHF. In DNA form, the CDR3 reads TGCGCCAGCAGCTTCTTGGGGGATTCACCCCTCCACTTT.